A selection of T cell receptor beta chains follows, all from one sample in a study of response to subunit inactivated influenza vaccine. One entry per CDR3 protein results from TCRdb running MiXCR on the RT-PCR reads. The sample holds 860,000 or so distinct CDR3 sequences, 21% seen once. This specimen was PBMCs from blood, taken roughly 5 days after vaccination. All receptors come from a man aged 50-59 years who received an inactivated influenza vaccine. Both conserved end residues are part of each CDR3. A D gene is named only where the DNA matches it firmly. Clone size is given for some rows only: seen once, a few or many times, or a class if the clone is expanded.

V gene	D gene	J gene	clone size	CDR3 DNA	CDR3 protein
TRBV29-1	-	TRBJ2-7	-	TGCAGCGTTGAACACAGACAGGGAGGGCCCTACGAGCAGTACTTC	CSVEHRQGGPYEQYF
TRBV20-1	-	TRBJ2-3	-	TGCAGTGCTAGTGAGATTGGCGACACAGATACGCAGTATTTT	CSASEIGDTDTQYF
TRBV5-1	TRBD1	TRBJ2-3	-	TGCGCCAGCAGGAGCCCGGGACAGGGAGGAGATACGCAGTATTTT	CASRSPGQGGDTQYF
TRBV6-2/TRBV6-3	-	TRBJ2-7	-	TGTGCCAGCACTCGTCCTAGGTACGAGCAGTACTTC	CASTRPRYEQYF
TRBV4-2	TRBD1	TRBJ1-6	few	TGTGCCAGCAGCCAAGAAGACAGGGATGGAAATTCACCCCTCCACTTT	CASSQEDRDGNSPLHF
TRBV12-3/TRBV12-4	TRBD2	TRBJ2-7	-	TGTGCCAGCAGTCCACCCAAGGGACTAGCGGATGACTCCTACGAGCAGTACTTC	CASSPPKGLADDSYEQYF
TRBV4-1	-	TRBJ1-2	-	TGCGCCAGCAGCCAAGATCGCCGGGTTAACTATGGCTACACCTTC	CASSQDRRVNYGYTF
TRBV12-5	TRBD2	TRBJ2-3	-	TGTGCTAGTGGTGACGGACTAGCTATAGATACGCAGTATTTT	CASGDGLAIDTQYF
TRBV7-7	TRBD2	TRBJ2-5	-	TGTGCTAGCAGCTTAGCCCCTAGCGGGGGGATTCGGCAGACCCAGTACTTC	CASSLAPSGGIRQTQYF
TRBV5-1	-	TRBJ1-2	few	TGCGCCAGCAGCTTGACCGGAGATTCAAACTATGGCTACACCTTC	CASSLTGDSNYGYTF